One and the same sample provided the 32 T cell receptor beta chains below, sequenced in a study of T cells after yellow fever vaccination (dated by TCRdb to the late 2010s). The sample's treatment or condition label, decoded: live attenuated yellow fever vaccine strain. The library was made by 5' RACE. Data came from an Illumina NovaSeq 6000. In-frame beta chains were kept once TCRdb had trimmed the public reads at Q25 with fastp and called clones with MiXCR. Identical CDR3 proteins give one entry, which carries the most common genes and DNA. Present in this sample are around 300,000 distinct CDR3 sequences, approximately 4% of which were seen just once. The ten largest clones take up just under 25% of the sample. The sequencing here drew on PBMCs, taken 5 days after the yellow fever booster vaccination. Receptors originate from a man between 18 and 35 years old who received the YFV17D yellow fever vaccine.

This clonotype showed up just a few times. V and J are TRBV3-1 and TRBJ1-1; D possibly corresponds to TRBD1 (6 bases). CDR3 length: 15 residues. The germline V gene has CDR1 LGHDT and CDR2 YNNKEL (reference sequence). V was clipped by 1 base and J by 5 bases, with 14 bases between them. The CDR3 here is CASSQVGGSGTEAFF. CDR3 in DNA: TGTGCCAGCAGCCAAGTAGGGGGGTCCGGGACTGAAGCTTTCTTT.

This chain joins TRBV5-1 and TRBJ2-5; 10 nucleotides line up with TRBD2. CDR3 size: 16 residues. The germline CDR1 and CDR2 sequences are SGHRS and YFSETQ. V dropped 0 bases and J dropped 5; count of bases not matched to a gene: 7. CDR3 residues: CASSLVKRGGLETQYF. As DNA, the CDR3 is TGCGCCAGCAGCTTGGTCAAGCGGGGGGGCCTCGAGACCCAGTACTTC.

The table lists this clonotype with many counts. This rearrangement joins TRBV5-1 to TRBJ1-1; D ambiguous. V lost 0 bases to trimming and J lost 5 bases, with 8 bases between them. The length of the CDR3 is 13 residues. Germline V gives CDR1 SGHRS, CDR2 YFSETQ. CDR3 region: CASSLGQVTEAFF. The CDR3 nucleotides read TGCGCCAGCAGCTTGGGGCAGGTAACTGAAGCTTTCTTT.

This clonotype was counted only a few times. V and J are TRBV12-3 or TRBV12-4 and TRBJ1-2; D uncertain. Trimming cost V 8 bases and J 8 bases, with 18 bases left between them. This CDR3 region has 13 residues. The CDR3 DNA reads TGTGCCAGCGGCTATGCCTCTACACGGGGCTACACCTTC. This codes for CASGYASTRGYTF.

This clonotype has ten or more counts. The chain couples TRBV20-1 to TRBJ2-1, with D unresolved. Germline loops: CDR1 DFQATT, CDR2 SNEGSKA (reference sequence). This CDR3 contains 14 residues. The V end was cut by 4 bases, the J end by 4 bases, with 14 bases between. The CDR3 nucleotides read TGCAGTGCTAAGTACGGGCTAGGGTACAATGAGCAGTTCTTC. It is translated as CSAKYGLGYNEQFF.

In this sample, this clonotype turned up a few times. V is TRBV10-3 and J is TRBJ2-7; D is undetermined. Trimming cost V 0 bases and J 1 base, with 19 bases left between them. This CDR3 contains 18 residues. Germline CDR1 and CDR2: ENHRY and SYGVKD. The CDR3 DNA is TGTGCCATCAGTGAGTCGTTGGCAGATGTTGGAAGATCCTACGAGCAGTACGTC. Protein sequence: CAISESLADVGRSYEQYV.

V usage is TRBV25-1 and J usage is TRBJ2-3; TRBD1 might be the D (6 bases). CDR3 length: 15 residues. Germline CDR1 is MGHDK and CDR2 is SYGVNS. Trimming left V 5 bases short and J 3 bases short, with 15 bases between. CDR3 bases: TGTGCCAGCAGTACCTTCCGAACAGGGACAGATACGCAGTATTTT. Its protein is CASSTFRTGTDTQYF.

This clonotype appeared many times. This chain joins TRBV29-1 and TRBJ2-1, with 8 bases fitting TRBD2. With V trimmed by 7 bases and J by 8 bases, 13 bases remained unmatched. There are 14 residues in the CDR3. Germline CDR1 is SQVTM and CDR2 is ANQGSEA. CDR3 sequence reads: CSAGLASRNDEQFF. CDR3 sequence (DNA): TGCAGCGCAGGACTAGCCTCCAGGAATGATGAGCAGTTCTTC.

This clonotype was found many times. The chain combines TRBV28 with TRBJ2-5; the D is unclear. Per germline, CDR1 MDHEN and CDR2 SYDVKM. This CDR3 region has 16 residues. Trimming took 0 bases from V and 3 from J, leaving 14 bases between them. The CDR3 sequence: CASSLWDGSREETQYF. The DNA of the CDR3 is TGTGCCAGCAGTTTATGGGACGGATCTAGGGAAGAGACCCAGTACTTC.

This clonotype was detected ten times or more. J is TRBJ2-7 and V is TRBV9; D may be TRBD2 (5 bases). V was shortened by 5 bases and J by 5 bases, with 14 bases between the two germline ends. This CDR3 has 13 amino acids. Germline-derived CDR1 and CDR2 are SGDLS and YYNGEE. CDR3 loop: CASSAGSGDEQYF. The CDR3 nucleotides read TGTGCCAGCAGTGCGGGCAGTGGGGACGAGCAGTACTTC.

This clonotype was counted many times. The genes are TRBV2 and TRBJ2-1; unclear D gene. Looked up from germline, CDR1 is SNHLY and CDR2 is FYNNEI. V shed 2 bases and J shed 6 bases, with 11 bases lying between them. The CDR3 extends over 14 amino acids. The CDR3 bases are TGTGCCAGCAGTGAAACGGACGGGTTCAATGAGCAGTTCTTC. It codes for CASSETDGFNEQFF.

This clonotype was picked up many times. The CDR3 nucleotides read TGTGCCAGCTCACCGGGACAGGGGCGCGAGCAGTACTTC. This sequence encodes CASSPGQGREQYF. The chain carries TRBV18 and TRBJ2-7; 10 nucleotides line up with TRBD1. The germline CDR1 and CDR2 sequences are KGHSH and LQKENI. V dropped 3 bases and J dropped 6; count of bases not matched to a gene: 2. There are 13 residues in the CDR3.

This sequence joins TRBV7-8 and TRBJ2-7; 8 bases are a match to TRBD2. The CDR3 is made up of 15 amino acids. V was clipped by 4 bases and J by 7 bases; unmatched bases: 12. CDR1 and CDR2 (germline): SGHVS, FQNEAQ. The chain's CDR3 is CASSSLAAPRGEQYF. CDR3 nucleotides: TGTGCCAGCAGCTCACTAGCGGCCCCCCGTGGTGAGCAGTACTTC.

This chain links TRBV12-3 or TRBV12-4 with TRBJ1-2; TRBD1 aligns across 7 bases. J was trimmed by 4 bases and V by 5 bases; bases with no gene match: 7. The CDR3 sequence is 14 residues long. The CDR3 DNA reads TGTGCCAGCAGTCAGGGGGAGATCGGCTATGGCTACACCTTC. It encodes CASSQGEIGYGYTF.

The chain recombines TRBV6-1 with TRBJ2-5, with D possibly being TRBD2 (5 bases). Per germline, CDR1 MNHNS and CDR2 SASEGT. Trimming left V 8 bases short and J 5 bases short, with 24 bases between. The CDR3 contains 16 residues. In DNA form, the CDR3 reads TGTGCCAGCGTACGTCCACGACTATTATTCGGGGAGACCCAGTACTTC. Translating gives CASVRPRLLFGETQYF.

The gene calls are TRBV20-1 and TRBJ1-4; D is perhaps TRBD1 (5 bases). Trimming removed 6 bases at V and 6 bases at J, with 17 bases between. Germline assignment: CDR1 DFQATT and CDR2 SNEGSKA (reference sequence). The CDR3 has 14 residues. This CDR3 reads CSAALQVGDEKLFF. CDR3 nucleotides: TGCAGTGCAGCCCTACAGGTGGGGGATGAAAAACTGTTTTTT.

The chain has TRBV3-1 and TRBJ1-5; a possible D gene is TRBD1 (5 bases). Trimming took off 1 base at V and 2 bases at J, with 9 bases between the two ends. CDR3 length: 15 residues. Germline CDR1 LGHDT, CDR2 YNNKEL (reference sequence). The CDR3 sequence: CASSQAGPGNQPQHF. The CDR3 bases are TGTGCCAGCAGCCAAGCAGGGCCCGGCAATCAGCCCCAGCATTTT.

CDR3 amino acids: CSARDRTPLGETQYF. In nucleotides, the CDR3 is TGCAGTGCTAGAGATCGGACGCCCTTGGGGGAGACCCAGTACTTC. The V and J genes are TRBV20-1 and TRBJ2-5; D remains unclear. The CDR3 contains 15 residues. V was shortened by 0 bases and J by 5 bases, with 16 bases between the two germline ends. Germline-derived CDR1 and CDR2 are DFQATT and SNEGSKA (reference sequence).

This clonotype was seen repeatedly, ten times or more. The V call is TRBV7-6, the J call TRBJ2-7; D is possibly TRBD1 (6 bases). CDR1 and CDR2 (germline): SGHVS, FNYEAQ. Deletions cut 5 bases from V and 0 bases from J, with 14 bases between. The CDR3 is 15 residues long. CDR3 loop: CASSMETGFSYEQYF. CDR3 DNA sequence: TGTGCCAGCAGCATGGAGACAGGATTCTCCTACGAGCAGTACTTC.

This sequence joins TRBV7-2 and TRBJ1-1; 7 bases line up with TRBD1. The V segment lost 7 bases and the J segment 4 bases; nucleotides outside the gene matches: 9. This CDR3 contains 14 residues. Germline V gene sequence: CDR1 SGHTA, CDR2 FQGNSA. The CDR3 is CASNYRGLGTEAFF. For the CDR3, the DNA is TGTGCCAGCAACTACAGGGGCCTGGGCACTGAAGCTTTCTTT.

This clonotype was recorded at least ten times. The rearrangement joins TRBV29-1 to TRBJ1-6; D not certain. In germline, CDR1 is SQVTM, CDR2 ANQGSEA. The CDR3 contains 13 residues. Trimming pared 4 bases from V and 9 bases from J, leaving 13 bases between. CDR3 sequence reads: CSVGPELGSPLHF. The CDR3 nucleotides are TGCAGCGTTGGCCCCGAACTGGGTTCACCCCTCCACTTT.

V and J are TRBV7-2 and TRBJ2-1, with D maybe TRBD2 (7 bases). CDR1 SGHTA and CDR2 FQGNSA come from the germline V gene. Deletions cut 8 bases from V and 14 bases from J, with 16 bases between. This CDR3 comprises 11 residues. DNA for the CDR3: TGTGCCAGCCTTGAGGGGGGGAGTAAGTTCTTC. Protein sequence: CASLEGGSKFF.

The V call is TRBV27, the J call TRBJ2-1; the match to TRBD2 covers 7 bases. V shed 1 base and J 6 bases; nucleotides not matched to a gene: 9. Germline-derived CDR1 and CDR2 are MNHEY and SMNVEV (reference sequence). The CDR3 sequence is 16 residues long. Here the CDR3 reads CASSLLARGTSNEQFF. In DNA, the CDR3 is TGTGCCAGCAGTTTATTAGCGCGGGGGACCAGCAATGAGCAGTTCTTC.

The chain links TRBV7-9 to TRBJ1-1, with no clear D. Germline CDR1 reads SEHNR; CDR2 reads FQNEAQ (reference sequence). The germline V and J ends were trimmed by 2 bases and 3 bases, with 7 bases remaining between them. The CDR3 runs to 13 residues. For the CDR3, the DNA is TGTGCCAGCAGCTTATCAGCTGACACTGAAGCTTTCTTT. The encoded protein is CASSLSADTEAFF.

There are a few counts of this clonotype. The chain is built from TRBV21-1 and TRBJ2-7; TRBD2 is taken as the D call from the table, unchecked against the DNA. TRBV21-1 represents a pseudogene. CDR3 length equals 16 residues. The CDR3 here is CASSKGGENLSYEQYV. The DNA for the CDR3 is TGTGCCAGCAGCAAAGGTGGGGAGAACCTCTCCTACGAGCAGTACGTC.

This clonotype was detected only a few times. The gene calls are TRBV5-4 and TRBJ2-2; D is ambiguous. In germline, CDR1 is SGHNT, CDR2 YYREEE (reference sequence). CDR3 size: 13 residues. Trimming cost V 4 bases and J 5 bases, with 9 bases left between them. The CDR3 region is CASSRPLTGELFF. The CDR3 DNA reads TGTGCCAGCAGCCGCCCTTTGACCGGGGAGCTGTTTTTT.

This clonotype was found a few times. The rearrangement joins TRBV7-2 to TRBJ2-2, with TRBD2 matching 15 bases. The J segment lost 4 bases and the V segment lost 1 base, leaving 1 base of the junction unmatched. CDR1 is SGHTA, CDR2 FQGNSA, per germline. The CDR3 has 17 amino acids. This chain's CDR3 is CASSLGTSGGATGELFF. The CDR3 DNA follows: TGTGCCAGCAGCTTAGGGACTAGCGGGGGGGCCACCGGGGAGCTGTTTTTT. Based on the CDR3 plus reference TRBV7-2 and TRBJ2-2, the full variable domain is GAGVSQSPSNKVTEKGKDVELRCDPISGHTALYWYRQSLGQGLEFLIYFQGNSAPDKSGLPSDRFSAERTGGSVSTLTIQRTQQEDSAVYLCASSLGTSGGATGELFFGEGSRLTVL.

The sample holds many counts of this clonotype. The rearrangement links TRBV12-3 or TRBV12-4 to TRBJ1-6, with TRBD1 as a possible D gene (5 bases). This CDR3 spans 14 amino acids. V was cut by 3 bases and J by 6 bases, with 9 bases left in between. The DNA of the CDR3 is TGTGCCAGCAGTTTCGGGGGGGGTAATTCACCCCTCCACTTT. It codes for CASSFGGGNSPLHF.

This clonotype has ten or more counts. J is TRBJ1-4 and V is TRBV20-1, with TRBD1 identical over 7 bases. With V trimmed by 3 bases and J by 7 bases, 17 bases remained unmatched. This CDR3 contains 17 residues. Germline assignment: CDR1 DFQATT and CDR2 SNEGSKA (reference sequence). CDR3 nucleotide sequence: TGCAGTGCTAGTACCTTTAAGTCAGGGGGATCCCGTGAAAAACTGTTTTTT. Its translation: CSASTFKSGGSREKLFF.

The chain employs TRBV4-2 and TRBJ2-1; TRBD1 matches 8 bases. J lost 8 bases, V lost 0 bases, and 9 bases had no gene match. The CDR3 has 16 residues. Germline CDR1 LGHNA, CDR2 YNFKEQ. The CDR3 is CASSQDPGQVFHEQFF. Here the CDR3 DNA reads TGTGCCAGCAGCCAAGACCCGGGACAGGTGTTCCATGAGCAGTTCTTC.

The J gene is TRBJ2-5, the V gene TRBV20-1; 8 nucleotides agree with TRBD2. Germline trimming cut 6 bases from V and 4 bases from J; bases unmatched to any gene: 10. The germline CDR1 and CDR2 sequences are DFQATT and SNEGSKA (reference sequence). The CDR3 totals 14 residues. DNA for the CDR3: TGCAGTGCCCAAGTCGGGGGGGCCACAGAGACCCAGTACTTC. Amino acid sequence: CSAQVGGATETQYF.

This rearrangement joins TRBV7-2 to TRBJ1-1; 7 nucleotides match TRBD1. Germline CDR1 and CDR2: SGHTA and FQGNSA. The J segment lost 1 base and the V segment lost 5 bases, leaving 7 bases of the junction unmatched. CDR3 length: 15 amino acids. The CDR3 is CASSTLTGKNTEAFF. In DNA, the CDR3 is TGTGCCAGCAGCACCTTGACAGGGAAGAACACTGAAGCTTTCTTT.